The rows below give T cell receptor beta chains drawn from one sample of a study of OX40 agonist ivuxolimab in advanced cancers. The assay was immunoSEQ multiplex PCR, and TCRdb's table has in-frame clones only and misses some. This sample has tens of thousands of clones, with roughly 89% found just once. Sequenced here: CD4+ or CD8+ T cells sorted from blood, sampled in a trial of the OX40 agonist ivuxolimab. The origin of the receptors is an adult with an advanced solid tumor such as melanoma, head and neck, liver or kidney cancer. Each CDR3 is given with its conserved first and last residue. The D gene is left open where the match is weak. Not every row has a clone size; where given, it reads once, few, many or a size class.

D,J,V,size,CDR3,DNA
NA,TRBJ2-1,TRBV7-2,NA,CASSIERGKQFF,TGTGCCAGCAGCATAGAGAGGGGCAAGCAGTTCTTC
TRBD1,TRBJ1-6,TRBV28,few,CASSHPGQGIPLSYNSPLHF,TGTGCCAGCAGTCACCCTGGACAGGGTATCCCCCTTTCCTATAATTCACCCCTCCACTTT
NA,TRBJ2-5,TRBV11-1,once,CASSPTKGTRAVQETQYF,TGTGCCAGCAGCCCGACTAAAGGGACCCGGGCGGTTCAAGAGACCCAGTACTTC
TRBD2,TRBJ2-3,TRBV5-6,NA,CASSVLAGEGTDTQYF,TGTGCCAGCAGCGTACTAGCGGGAGAGGGCACAGATACGCAGTATTTT
NA,TRBJ2-2,TRBV27,NA,CASSSGPKTGELFF,TGTGCCAGCAGTTCCGGACCCAAGACCGGGGAGCTGTTTTTT
NA,TRBJ1-5,TRBV7-3,NA,CASSFGAGQPQHF,TGTGCCAGCAGCTTTGGGGCGGGTCAGCCCCAGCATTTT
NA,TRBJ1-5,TRBV25-1,NA,CASRSGTGNQPQHF,TGTGCCAGCAGATCCGGGACGGGTAATCAGCCCCAGCATTTT
NA,TRBJ1-6,TRBV28,NA,CASTKTGSYNSPLHF,TGTGCCAGCACCAAGACGGGTTCCTATAATTCACCCCTCCACTTT
NA,TRBJ1-6,TRBV5-1,NA,CASSEDSGGLGSPLHF,TGCGCCAGCAGCGAAGACTCCGGGGGTCTGGGCTCACCCCTCCACTTT
NA,TRBJ2-2,TRBV6-5,NA,CASSYIRGASTGELFF,TGTGCCAGCAGTTATATTCGGGGGGCGAGCACCGGGGAGCTGTTTTTT
NA,TRBJ2-5,TRBV18,NA,CASSRVLETQYF,TGTGCCAGTTCCAGGGTGTTAGAGACCCAGTACTTC
NA,TRBJ1-5,TRBV23-1,NA,CASSQPGGANQPQHF,TGCGCCAGCAGTCAACCAGGTGGGGCCAATCAGCCCCAGCATTTT
TRBD2,TRBJ2-7,TRBV10-3,NA,CAISGTTLAGGSYEQYF,TGTGCCATCAGTGGGACAACTCTAGCGGGGGGATCCTACGAGCAGTACTTC
NA,TRBJ2-7,TRBV28,NA,CASSLWTAEVDEQYF,TGTGCCAGCAGTTTATGGACGGCTGAAGTAGACGAGCAGTACTTC
NA,TRBJ2-3,TRBV4-3,NA,CASSQDSGTDTQYF,TGCGCCAGCAGCCAAGATTCAGGGACAGATACGCAGTATTTT
NA,TRBJ1-2,TRBV5-4,NA,CASSREGIGNYGYTF,TGTGCCAGCAGCCGCGAAGGGATCGGGAACTATGGCTACACCTTC
NA,TRBJ2-3,TRBV5-1,NA,CASALAIRDTQYF,TGCGCCAGCGCTCTAGCGATTCGGGATACGCAGTATTTT
NA,TRBJ1-1,TRBV30,NA,CAWGPNTEAFF,TGTGCCTGGGGACCTAACACTGAAGCTTTCTTT
NA,TRBJ1-1,TRBV19,NA,CASSPRTENTEAFF,TGTGCCAGTAGTCCTCGGACAGAGAACACTGAAGCTTTCTTT
NA,TRBJ2-4,TRBV4-1,NA,CASSQDPGQGKGKNIQYF,TGCGCCAGCAGCCAAGATCCGGGGCAGGGGAAGGGCAAAAACATTCAGTACTTC